This is a list of T cell receptor beta chains from one sample in a study of T cells in Graves' hyperthyroidism and ophthalmopathy. TCRdb recomputed calls from the multiplex PCR reads with MiXCR, one row per CDR3 protein. The data hold 620,000 or so distinct CDR3 sequences, with 13% to 15% observed a single time. The sequencing sample was made of blood. These receptors came from a woman aged 45-65 years with Graves' ophthalmopathy. CDR3s include the opening cysteine and the closing phenylalanine or tryptophan. The D gene is left open where the match is weak. Expanded clones get a size class; other rows say once, few or many, or leave the size out.

size | J | V | D | DNA | CDR3
many | TRBJ2-1 | TRBV2 | TRBD2 | TGTGCCAGCAGTGAAGGACTAGCGGGAGGGGTCGATGAGCAGTTCTTC | CASSEGLAGGVDEQFF
few | TRBJ2-3 | TRBV24-1 | - | TGTGCCACCAGTGATTTGCAAAGCGAATCTAGCACAGATACGCAGTATTTT | CATSDLQSESSTDTQYF
- | TRBJ1-1 | TRBV15 | - | TGTGCCACCAGCACCGTCAGGGTGGGCACTGAAGCTTTCTTT | CATSTVRVGTEAFF
many | TRBJ2-5 | TRBV25-1 | - | TGTGCCAGCAGTGAATATGGGGCCGGGATAGCGCTCGGGGAGACCCAGTACTTC | CASSEYGAGIALGETQYF
many | TRBJ2-1 | TRBV12-3/TRBV12-4 | TRBD2 | TGTGCCAGCACGATGGGACTAGCGGGATCCTACAATGAGCAGTTCTTC | CASTMGLAGSYNEQFF
- | TRBJ2-3 | TRBV12-5 | TRBD2 | TGTGCTAGTGGTTTGGAGGCCCCCCTAGCGGGAGGGCCGACAGATACGCAGTATTTT | CASGLEAPLAGGPTDTQYF
many | TRBJ2-7 | TRBV7-8 | TRBD2 | TGTGCCAGCAGCTTAATAACCACTAGCGGGAGATTCTACGAGCAGTACTTC | CASSLITTSGRFYEQYF
- | TRBJ1-2 | TRBV4-3 | - | TGCGCCAGCAGCCCGGAGATGTGGGATGGCTACACCTTC | CASSPEMWDGYTF
- | TRBJ2-1 | TRBV4-2 | - | TGTGCCAGCAGCCAAGAACCGGACACCAGCTCCTACAATGAGCAGTTCTTC | CASSQEPDTSSYNEQFF
many | TRBJ2-7 | TRBV15 | TRBD2 | TGTGCCACCAGCATGGGACTAGCGGAAAGCTCCTACGAGCAGTACTTC | CATSMGLAESSYEQYF
many | TRBJ1-1 | TRBV28 | TRBD1 | TGTGCCAGCAGTTTATCGGTGACAGGGGGTAAAGCTTTCTTT | CASSLSVTGGKAFF
many | TRBJ1-2 | TRBV6-2/TRBV6-3 | - | TGTGCCAGCAGTTACGCTAGCAGGCTGATAATGAGTGGCTACACCTTC | CASSYASRLIMSGYTF
many | TRBJ1-2 | TRBV3-1 | - | TGTGCCAGCAGCCAAGATAAATCTAGATCCTATGGCTACACCTTC | CASSQDKSRSYGYTF
few | TRBJ2-7 | TRBV10-3 | TRBD2 | TGTGCCATCAGGGAACCTAGCGGGAGCTACGAGCAGTACTTC | CAIREPSGSYEQYF
- | TRBJ2-7 | TRBV2 | - | TGTGCCAGCCAAGGGACTCAGCAGTACTTC | CASQGTQQYF
- | TRBJ1-1 | TRBV19 | - | TGTGCCAGTAGTATGGGGCAGCAGAACACTGAAGCTTTCTTT | CASSMGQQNTEAFF
few | TRBJ2-4 | TRBV7-2 | - | TGTGCCAGCAGCCTCAGGGGGGGAGTTGGGAACATTCAGTACTTC | CASSLRGGVGNIQYF
- | TRBJ1-3 | TRBV5-1 | TRBD1 | TGCGCCAGCAGCTTGGAATGGACAGGGTCTGGAAACACCATATATTTT | CASSLEWTGSGNTIYF
- | TRBJ2-1 | TRBV24-1 | TRBD1 | TGTGCCACCAGCAGGGGGCCCTACAATGAGCAGTTCTTC | CATSRGPYNEQFF
few | TRBJ2-1 | TRBV20-1 | - | TGCAGTGCTAGGGTAGCGGAAGGCTCCTACAATGAGCAGTTCTTC | CSARVAEGSYNEQFF
many | TRBJ1-1 | TRBV2 | - | TGTGCCAGCAGTGGGGGGCAGGCCAACACGGCTTTCTTT | CASSGGQANTAFF
few | TRBJ2-1 | TRBV27 | TRBD1 | TGTGCCAGCTATGTTGGGACAGGGAGCTCCTACAATGAGCAGTTCTTC | CASYVGTGSSYNEQFF
many | TRBJ1-2 | TRBV7-3 | - | TGTGCCAGCAGCTTAACTCCCGGGGGAGTGAATGGCTACACCTTC | CASSLTPGGVNGYTF
many | TRBJ2-5 | TRBV10-3 | TRBD2 | TGTGCCATCAGTGTAGCGGGAGACGTCAAGACCCAGTACTTC | CAISVAGDVKTQYF
many | TRBJ2-3 | TRBV3-1 | - | TGTGCCAGCAGCCTCCCTGGGAGTTCAGATACGCAGTATTTT | CASSLPGSSDTQYF
many | TRBJ2-1 | TRBV20-1 | TRBD1 | TGCAGTGCTAGGGCAGGGGGTTCCTCCTACAATGAGCAGTTCTTC | CSARAGGSSYNEQFF
few | TRBJ2-7 | TRBV5-1 | - | TGCGCCAGCACCGGACAGCCTTACGAGCAGTACTTC | CASTGQPYEQYF
many | TRBJ1-1 | TRBV7-2 | TRBD1 | TGTGCCAGCAGCGCGACAAACAGGGGAATGAACACTGAAGCTTTCTTT | CASSATNRGMNTEAFF
few | TRBJ1-5 | TRBV7-2 | TRBD1 | TGTGCCAGCAGCTTAACAGGGGTCAATCAGCCCCAGCATTTT | CASSLTGVNQPQHF
many | TRBJ2-1 | TRBV6-2/TRBV6-3 | - | TGTGCCAGCAGTTACTCGAAACAGCTAATCTCCTACAATGAGCAGTTCTTC | CASSYSKQLISYNEQFF
- | TRBJ2-2 | TRBV14 | - | TGTGCCAGCAGCCAAGTGCTTGGGGCCGGGGAGCTGTTTTTT | CASSQVLGAGELFF
- | TRBJ2-7 | TRBV6-5 | TRBD1 | TGTGCCAGCAGTTATGGGACAGGGTTTATCGAGCAGTACTTC | CASSYGTGFIEQYF
few | TRBJ2-7 | TRBV10-3 | TRBD2 | TGTGCCATCAGTGAGTCGACTAGCCCAACCTACGAGCAGTGCTTC | CAISESTSPTYEQCF
many | TRBJ2-1 | TRBV3-1 | - | TGTGCCAGCAGCCAAGCCGGGATGGGGTCCAATGAGCAGTTCTTC | CASSQAGMGSNEQFF
few | TRBJ2-3 | TRBV18 | TRBD2 | TGTGCCAGCTCACCACCTTTTTTTCTTCGACTAGCGGAGCCCCACGATACGCAGTATTTT | CASSPPFFLRLAEPHDTQYF
many | TRBJ1-5 | TRBV5-5 | TRBD1 | TGTGCCAGCAGCCCGGTTTTTAGGGACAGAGTTAGCAATCAGCCCCAGCATTTT | CASSPVFRDRVSNQPQHF
many | TRBJ1-1 | TRBV6-1 | - | TGTGCCAGCACCACATTTGGGAACACTGAAGCTTTCTTT | CASTTFGNTEAFF
few | TRBJ2-1 | TRBV12-3/TRBV12-4 | - | TGTGCCAGCAGTTTTGTGACTAACCTTAACAATGAGCAGTTCTTC | CASSFVTNLNNEQFF
many | TRBJ2-3 | TRBV18 | - | TGTGCCAGCTCACCAAGGCAGGGAGGGACAGCAGATACGCAGTATTTT | CASSPRQGGTADTQYF
many | TRBJ2-7 | TRBV12-3/TRBV12-4 | - | TGTGCCAGCAGTTTTGGGCTCCCGTACGAGCAGTACTTC | CASSFGLPYEQYF
many | TRBJ2-1 | TRBV11-2 | TRBD2 | TGTGCCAGCAGCTTAGTGGGGCTAGCGGGAGAACCCTACAATGAGCAGTTCTTC | CASSLVGLAGEPYNEQFF
many | TRBJ1-5 | TRBV18 | - | TGTGCCAGCTCACCACCATCAGAGGAGCCCCAGCATTTT | CASSPPSEEPQHF
- | TRBJ1-2 | TRBV14 | TRBD1 | TGTGCCAGCAGCCAAGAGCGGGGCAGGGGGGGCTATGGCTACACCTTC | CASSQERGRGGYGYTF
many | TRBJ2-5 | TRBV5-1 | - | TGCGCCAGCAGCTCAAGGCCCAGGGAGACCCAGTACTTC | CASSSRPRETQYF
few | TRBJ1-1 | TRBV5-1 | - | TGCGCCAGCAGCTTGTCTCCCGTGGCCACTGAAGCTTTCTTT | CASSLSPVATEAFF
many | TRBJ1-1 | TRBV2 | - | TGTGCCAGCAGTGAAGCTCGGGGGTTTGAAGCTTTCTTT | CASSEARGFEAFF
- | TRBJ1-2 | TRBV7-9 | - | TGTGCCAGCAGCTTAGATGGGGAGTTCAATGGCTACACCTTC | CASSLDGEFNGYTF
- | TRBJ2-1 | TRBV18 | - | TGTGCCAGCTCACCTACTGGGGCCTACGATGAGCAGTTCTTC | CASSPTGAYDEQFF
- | TRBJ2-6 | TRBV7-3 | - | TGTGCCAGCAGCCCGGAGGGACACTCTGGGGCCAACGTCCTGACTTTC | CASSPEGHSGANVLTF
many | TRBJ2-7 | TRBV7-7 | - | TGTGCTAGCAGCCCCAGTGAGACTAGGGGCTCCGAGCAGTACTTC | CASSPSETRGSEQYF
many | TRBJ1-3 | TRBV7-9 | - | TGTGCCAGCAGATATGGGGAAGGGTCTGGAAACACCATATATTTT | CASRYGEGSGNTIYF
many | TRBJ2-1 | TRBV5-6 | - | TGTGCCAGCAGCCTGCGACAGGTCTACAATGAGCAGTTCTTC | CASSLRQVYNEQFF
many | TRBJ2-3 | TRBV5-1 | TRBD2 | TGCGCCAGCAGCGGATTACTAGCGGGAGGACTGATCACAGATACGCAGTATTTT | CASSGLLAGGLITDTQYF
few | TRBJ2-7 | TRBV9 | - | TGTGCCAGCAGCGCTGCAAGTAAGGCCGGCGAGCAGTACTTC | CASSAASKAGEQYF
- | TRBJ2-1 | TRBV12-3/TRBV12-4 | - | TGTGCCAGCAGTTCGTTAACAGGCTATGAGCAGTTCTTC | CASSSLTGYEQFF